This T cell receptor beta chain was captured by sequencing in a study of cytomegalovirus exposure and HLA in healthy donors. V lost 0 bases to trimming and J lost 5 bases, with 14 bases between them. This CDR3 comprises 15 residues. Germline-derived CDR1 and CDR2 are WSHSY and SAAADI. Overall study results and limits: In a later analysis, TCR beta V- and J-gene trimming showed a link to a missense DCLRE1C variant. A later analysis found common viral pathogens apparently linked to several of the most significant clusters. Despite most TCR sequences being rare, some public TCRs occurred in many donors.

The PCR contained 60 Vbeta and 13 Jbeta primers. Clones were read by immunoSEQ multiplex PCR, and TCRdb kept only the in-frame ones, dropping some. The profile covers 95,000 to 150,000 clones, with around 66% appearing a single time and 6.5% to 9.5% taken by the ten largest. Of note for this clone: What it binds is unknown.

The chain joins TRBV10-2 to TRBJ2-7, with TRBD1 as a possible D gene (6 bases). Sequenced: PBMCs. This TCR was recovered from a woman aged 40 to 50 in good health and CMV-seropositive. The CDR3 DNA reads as TGCGCCAGCAGTGAGTCGACAGGAACGGGCGACGAGCAGTACTTC. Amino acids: CASSESTGTGDEQYF.